These 26 T cell receptor beta chains were all obtained from the same sample, sequenced in a study of T cells after posttransplantation cyclophosphamide. Some clones are missing from TCRdb's copy, which holds only in-frame ones; the method was immunoSEQ multiplex PCR. The table has fewer than 20,000 clones, less than 80% seen once. Cyclophosphamide on days +3 and +4 followed busulfan-fludarabine conditioning and a marrow graft. Material: PBMCs, obtained after an allogeneic stem cell transplant with post-transplant cyclophosphamide. Receptor source: a young adult male patient who received an allogeneic stem cell transplant from a related donor, was CMV-positive, and had acute GVHD only. Certain T cells may be donor cells from the graft.

The CDR3 nucleotides read TGTGCCAGCAGCTCAGGGCGGGGTGAGACCCAGTACTTC. This gives the protein CASSSGRGETQYF. J is TRBJ2-5 and V is TRBV7-2; D is possibly TRBD2 (6 bases). V lost 4 bases and J lost 5, with 11 bases in between. Looked up from germline, CDR1 is SGHTA and CDR2 is FQGNSA. The CDR3 covers 13 residues.

The gene calls are TRBV28 and TRBJ2-5, with 9 bases identical to TRBD1. With V trimmed by 3 bases and J by 2 bases, 4 bases remained unmatched. CDR1 and CDR2 (germline): MDHEN, SYDVKM. This CDR3 comprises 15 residues. CDR3 residues: CASSFGTGTQETQYF. The CDR3 DNA reads as TGTGCCAGCAGTTTCGGGACAGGGACACAAGAGACCCAGTACTTC. Complete variable domain (other parts from reference TRBV28 and TRBJ2-5): DVKVTQSSRYLVKRTGEKVFLECVQDMDHENMFWYRQDPGLGLRLIYFSYDVKMKEKGDIPEGYSVSREKKERFSLILESASTNQTSMYLCASSFGTGTQETQYFGPGTRLLVL.

This clone appeared a single time. The chain combines TRBV7-2 with TRBJ1-2, with D unresolved. The CDR3 extends over 13 amino acids. V gave up 5 bases and J gave up 4 bases, with 11 bases separating them. CDR1 and CDR2 (germline): SGHTA, FQGNSA. CDR3 in DNA: TGTGCCAGCAGCCTCGAGCGCAGCTATGGCTACACCTTC. Amino acid sequence: CASSLERSYGYTF.

This chain joins TRBV4-2 and TRBJ1-4; 7 bases match TRBD1. The junction had 4 bases not matched to a gene; V was cut back by 1 base and J by 5 bases. Germline lookup yields CDR1 LGHNA and CDR2 YNFKEQ. This CDR3 has 15 residues. The CDR3 here is CASSQGDRGNEKLFF. The CDR3 DNA sequence: TGTGCCAGCAGCCAAGGGGACAGAGGGAATGAAAAACTGTTTTTT.

CDR3 loop: CASSVGTGLTEAFF. CDR3 coding DNA: TGTGCCAGCAGCGTCGGGACAGGGTTGACTGAAGCTTTCTTT. The chain links TRBV9 to TRBJ1-1; TRBD1 matches 9 bases. This CDR3 contains 14 residues. V was pared by 2 bases and J by 5 bases, with 4 bases of the junction left unmatched. Germline CDR1 SGDLS, CDR2 YYNGEE.

The genes are TRBV27 and TRBJ1-1; 7 bases match TRBD1. Trimming at V came to 3 bases and at J to 6 bases, leaving 10 bases not matched to a gene. This CDR3 contains 15 residues. Per the germline V gene, CDR1 is MNHEY and CDR2 is SMNVEV (reference sequence). CDR3 coding DNA: TGTGCCAGCAGTTTTTCTCTCCAGGGGGGCTCTGAAGCTTTCTTT. Residues: CASSFSLQGGSEAFF.

The chain carries TRBV5-4 and TRBJ2-6; 10 nucleotides match TRBD1. The germline V gene encodes CDR1 SGHNT and CDR2 YYREEE (reference sequence). The CDR3 has 18 amino acids. With 4 bases clipped from V and 0 bases from J, the junction kept 7 bases outside the gene matches. CDR3 region: CASSRGQGLLSGANVLTF. CDR3 coding DNA: TGTGCCAGCAGCCGGGGACAGGGGCTTCTCTCTGGGGCCAACGTCCTGACTTTC. The full variable domain, its missing parts supplied by reference TRBV5-4 and TRBJ2-6, is ETGVTQSPTHLIKTRGQQVTLRCSSQSGHNTVSWYQQALGQGPQFIFQYYREEENGRGNFPPRFSGLQFPNYSSELNVNALELDDSALYLCASSRGQGLLSGANVLTFGAGSRLTVL.

The chain joins TRBV28 to TRBJ1-2; possibly TRBD1 for D (5 bases). Germline V gene sequence: CDR1 MDHEN, CDR2 SYDVKM. V lost 6 bases and J 8 bases, leaving 19 bases between the germline ends. The CDR3 covers 14 residues. For the CDR3, the DNA is TGTGCCAGCAGCCGGACCCCACAGGTGCCGGGCTACACCTTC. Translation gives CASSRTPQVPGYTF.

The chain joins TRBV4-3 to TRBJ2-3; TRBD2 matches at 8 bases. V lost 0 bases to trimming and J lost 9 bases; unmatched junction nucleotides: 5. Germline CDR1 reads LGHNA; CDR2 reads YSLEER. The CDR3 is 14 residues long. The CDR3 loop is CASSQDFRGGTQYF. The CDR3 DNA reads TGCGCCAGCAGCCAAGATTTCCGCGGGGGGACGCAGTATTTT.

The V and J genes are TRBV5-6 and TRBJ2-7; the D gene is possibly TRBD2 (6 bases). Per the germline V gene, CDR1 is SGHDT and CDR2 is YYEEEE. The CDR3 extends over 18 amino acids. V dropped 4 bases and J dropped 4 bases, with 27 bases sitting between them. This CDR3 is CASSPVLARGSGDYEQYF. The CDR3 nucleotides are TGTGCCAGCAGCCCGGTCTTGGCGCGGGGCTCGGGGGATTACGAGCAGTACTTC. Full variable domain (outside the CDR3, taken from reference TRBV5-6 and TRBJ2-7): DAGVTQSPTHLIKTRGQQVTLRCSPKSGHDTVSWYQQALGQGPQFIFQYYEEEERQRGNFPDRFSGHQFPNYSSELNVNALLLGDSALYLCASSPVLARGSGDYEQYFGPGTRLTVT.

The chain is built from TRBV19 and TRBJ1-2; D possibly corresponds to TRBD1 (5 bases). The germline CDR1 and CDR2 sequences are LNHDA and SQIVND (reference sequence). CDR3 length equals 13 residues. V was cut by 5 bases and J by 3 bases, with 10 bases left in between. CDR3 amino acids: CASSPDRYYGYTF. CDR3 sequence (DNA): TGTGCCAGTAGTCCAGACAGATACTATGGCTACACCTTC.

The chain couples TRBV28 to TRBJ2-1; the match to TRBD2 covers 12 bases. This CDR3 is built from 15 residues. Germline V gene data show CDR1 as MDHEN and CDR2 as SYDVKM. With V trimmed by 8 bases and J by 3 bases, 5 bases remained unmatched. As DNA, the CDR3 is TGTGCCAGCGGGGTACTAGCGGGGGGCTACAATGAGCAGTTCTTC. Translated: CASGVLAGGYNEQFF.

The V gene is TRBV6-6, the J gene TRBJ1-2; D uncertain. Per germline, CDR1 MNHNY and CDR2 SVGAGI (reference sequence). V dropped 5 bases and J dropped 0 bases, with 16 bases sitting between them. The CDR3 length is 16 residues. CDR3 residues: CASSQSTDYANYGYTF. The CDR3 DNA reads as TGTGCCAGCAGTCAATCGACTGATTACGCTAACTATGGCTACACCTTC.

About this clone itself: Other nucleotide sequences from this sample produce the same CDR3. The chain joins TRBV7-9 to TRBJ2-7; D ambiguous. The CDR3 is 12 amino acids. Germline CDR1 is SEHNR and CDR2 is FQNEAQ (reference sequence). V lost 2 bases and J 2 bases, leaving 4 bases between the germline ends. The CDR3 sequence is CASSLSAYEQYF. In DNA, the CDR3 is TGTGCCAGCAGCTTATCAGCCTACGAGCAGTACTTC.

The chain has TRBV25-1 and TRBJ1-6; TRBD1 aligns across 10 bases. This CDR3 is built from 16 residues. V dropped 4 bases and J dropped 8; count of bases not matched to a gene: 8. Germline CDR1 reads MGHDK; CDR2 reads SYGVNS. CDR3 sequence reads: CASSGWDRGHDSPLHF. In DNA, the CDR3 is TGTGCCAGCAGTGGCTGGGACAGGGGCCATGATTCACCCCTCCACTTT.

This clone came up once. The rearrangement uses TRBV5-4 and TRBJ1-2; 7 nucleotides align to TRBD1. CDR1 and CDR2 from the germline V gene are SGHNT and YYREEE (reference sequence). The CDR3 consists of 14 residues. The J segment lost 4 bases and the V segment lost 4 bases, leaving 7 bases of the junction unmatched. DNA for the CDR3: TGTGCCAGCAGCGCTAAGACAGGGTCCTATGGCTACACCTTC. The encoded protein is CASSAKTGSYGYTF.

V gene TRBV7-9 combines with J gene TRBJ1-6, with TRBD1 as a possible D gene (6 bases). The CDR3 totals 15 residues. The V and J ends lost 5 bases and 5 bases respectively, with 13 bases between them. CDR1 and CDR2 (germline): SEHNR, FQNEAQ (reference sequence). The CDR3 sequence is CASSPTGRNNSPLHF. The CDR3 DNA reads TGTGCCAGCAGCCCCACAGGGAGAAATAATTCACCCCTCCACTTT.

The chain recombines TRBV5-4 with TRBJ2-5, with D possibly matching TRBD1 (5 bases). Per germline, CDR1 SGHNT and CDR2 YYREEE (reference sequence). The CDR3 spans 15 residues. Trimming removed 2 bases at V and 1 base at J, with 12 bases between. The CDR3 DNA reads TGTGCCAGCAGCTTCAGGGTCCCCACCCAAGAGACCCAGTACTTC. It specifies CASSFRVPTQETQYF.

The chain recombines TRBV18 with TRBJ2-7; 10 bases line up with TRBD1. From germline, CDR1 is KGHSH and CDR2 LQKENI. Unmatched junction bases numbered 7, after V lost 6 bases and J lost 5 bases. CDR3 length: 14 amino acids. The CDR3 DNA reads TGTGCCAGCTCTCCGGGACAGGGGCCCCACGAGCAGTACTTC. Its translation is CASSPGQGPHEQYF.

V usage is TRBV19 and J usage is TRBJ1-1, with TRBD1 matching 9 bases. CDR3 size: 15 residues. Trimming at V came to 6 bases and at J to 4 bases, leaving 9 bases not matched to a gene. Per the germline V gene, CDR1 is LNHDA and CDR2 is SQIVND (reference sequence). CDR3 amino acids: CASRTTGGASTEAFF. Here the CDR3 DNA reads TGTGCCAGTAGGACAACAGGGGGCGCGTCCACTGAAGCTTTCTTT.

The genes are TRBV27 and TRBJ2-3; 7 bases fit TRBD2. J lost 1 base, V lost 5 bases, and 6 bases had no gene match. The CDR3 runs to 15 residues. Germline V gene lookup returns CDR1 MNHEY and CDR2 SMNVEV (reference sequence). The CDR3 DNA reads TGTGCCAGCAGTCCCGCGGGGGTCCGCACAGATACGCAGTATTTT. Protein product: CASSPAGVRTDTQYF.

This clone was detected a few times. The rearrangement joins TRBV30 to TRBJ1-6, with D maybe TRBD1 (6 bases). Trimming took off 5 bases at V and 5 bases at J, with 16 bases between the two ends. Germline V gene sequence: CDR1 GTSNPN, CDR2 SVGIG (reference sequence). This CDR3 is 15 amino acids long. The CDR3 nucleotides read TGTGCCTGGGATAGCAGGGGATTGGATAATTCACCCCTCCACTTT. Protein product: CAWDSRGLDNSPLHF.

This chain joins TRBV10-3 and TRBJ1-4; 9 bases are a match to TRBD1. The CDR3 has 15 amino acids. V was pared by 3 bases and J by 8 bases, with 7 bases of the junction left unmatched. Germline-derived CDR1 and CDR2 are ENHRY and SYGVKD. The CDR3 coding sequence is TGTGCCATCAGTGAATCGGGACAGGGTTACGAAAAACTGTTTTTT. Residues: CAISESGQGYEKLFF.

V usage is TRBV4-3 and J usage is TRBJ1-4; 8 nucleotides agree with TRBD1. The CDR3 extends over 16 amino acids. CDR1 LGHNA and CDR2 YSLEER come from the germline V gene. V lost 1 base to trimming and J lost 8 bases; unmatched junction nucleotides: 9. As DNA, the CDR3 is TGCGCCAGCAGCCAAGCCCCGGGACAGGTGGAAGAAAAACTGTTTTTT. Protein: CASSQAPGQVEEKLFF.

V gene TRBV23-1 combines with J gene TRBJ2-7; possibly TRBD1 for D (5 bases). TRBV23-1 is reported as an ORF; its role is uncertain. The CDR3 is made up of 13 amino acids. Trimming removed 2 bases at V and 3 bases at J, with 8 bases between. This CDR3 reads CASSQKGIYEQYF. The CDR3 DNA follows: TGCGCCAGCAGTCAAAAGGGGATCTACGAGCAGTACTTC.

This clone was recorded once. The genes are TRBV29-1 and TRBJ2-5; 7 bases align to TRBD1. The CDR3 has 13 residues. The germline CDR1 and CDR2 sequences are SQVTM and ANQGSEA. Trimming at V came to 8 bases and at J to 2 bases, leaving 8 bases not matched to a gene. CDR3 nucleotide sequence: TGCAGCACCCGGGACAGCAAACAAGAGACCCAGTACTTC. Amino acids: CSTRDSKQETQYF.